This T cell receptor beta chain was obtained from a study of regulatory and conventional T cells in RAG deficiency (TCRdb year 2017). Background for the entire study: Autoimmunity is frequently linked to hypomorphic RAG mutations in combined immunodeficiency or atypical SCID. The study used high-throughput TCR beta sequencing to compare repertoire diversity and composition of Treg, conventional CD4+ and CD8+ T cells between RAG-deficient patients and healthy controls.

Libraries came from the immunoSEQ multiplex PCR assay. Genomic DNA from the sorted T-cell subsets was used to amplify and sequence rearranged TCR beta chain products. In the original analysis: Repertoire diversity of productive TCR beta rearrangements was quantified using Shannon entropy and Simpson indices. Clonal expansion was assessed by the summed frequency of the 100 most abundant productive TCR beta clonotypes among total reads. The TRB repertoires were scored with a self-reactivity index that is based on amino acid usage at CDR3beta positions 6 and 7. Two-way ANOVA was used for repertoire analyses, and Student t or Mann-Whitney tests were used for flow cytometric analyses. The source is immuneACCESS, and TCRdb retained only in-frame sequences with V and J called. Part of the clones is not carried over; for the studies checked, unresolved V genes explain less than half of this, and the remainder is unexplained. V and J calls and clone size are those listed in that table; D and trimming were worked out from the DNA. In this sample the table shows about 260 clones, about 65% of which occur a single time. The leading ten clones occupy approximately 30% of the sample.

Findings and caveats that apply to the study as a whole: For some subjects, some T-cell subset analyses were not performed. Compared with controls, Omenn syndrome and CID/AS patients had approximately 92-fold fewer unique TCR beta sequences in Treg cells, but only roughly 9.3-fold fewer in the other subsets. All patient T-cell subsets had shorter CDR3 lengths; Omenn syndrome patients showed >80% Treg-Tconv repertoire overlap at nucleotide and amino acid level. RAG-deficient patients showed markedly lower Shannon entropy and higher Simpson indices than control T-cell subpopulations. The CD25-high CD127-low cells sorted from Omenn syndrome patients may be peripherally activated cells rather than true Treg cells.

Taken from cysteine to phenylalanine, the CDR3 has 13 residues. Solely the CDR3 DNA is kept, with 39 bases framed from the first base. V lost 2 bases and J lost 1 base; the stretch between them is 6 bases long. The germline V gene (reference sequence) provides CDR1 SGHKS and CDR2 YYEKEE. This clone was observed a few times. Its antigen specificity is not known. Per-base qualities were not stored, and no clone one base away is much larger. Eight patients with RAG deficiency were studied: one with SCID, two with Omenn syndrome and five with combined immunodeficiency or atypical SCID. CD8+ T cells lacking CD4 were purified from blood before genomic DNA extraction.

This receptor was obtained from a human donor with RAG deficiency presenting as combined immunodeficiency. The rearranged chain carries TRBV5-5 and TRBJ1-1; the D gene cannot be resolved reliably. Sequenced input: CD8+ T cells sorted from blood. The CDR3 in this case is CASSFSENTEAFF. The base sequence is TGTGCCAGCAGCTTTTCGGAGAACACTGAAGCTTTCTTT.